This T cell receptor (beta chain) was found in a study of T-cell memory formation after mild COVID-19. V shed 3 bases and J shed 4 bases, with 8 bases lying between them. The CDR3 spans 13 residues. Germline CDR1 is SEHNR and CDR2 is FQNEAQ (reference sequence). In its sample, this clonotype was seen many times. MiXCR, run by TCRdb on the 5' RACE reads, gives a single entry per CDR3 protein. Here the sample spans roughly 52,000 distinct CDR3 sequences, 7% to 8% being singletons. The sample consisted of PBMCs or a T cell subset sorted from them (not recorded which). The receptor was isolated from a man in his late teens or twenties who had mild COVID-19 (a few samples of this study predate the infection). Cell type and time point are not known. This sequence joins TRBV7-9 and TRBJ2-3; D is possibly TRBD2 (5 bases). The CDR3 protein is CASSFLAADTQYF. The CDR3 DNA follows: TGTGCCAGCAGCTTTCTAGCTGCAGATACGCAGTATTTT.